Below, one TCR beta chain is given with its context. The data were obtained in a study of OX40 agonist ivuxolimab in advanced cancers. The data were produced by immunoSEQ multiplex PCR, yet TCRdb's version contains in-frame clones alone and is incomplete. Seen here are about 79,000 clones, 92% observed once, and the top ten hold 0.53%. Germline V gives CDR1 SEHNR, CDR2 FQNEAQ (reference sequence). The CDR3 loop spans 12 amino acids. Deletions cut 2 bases from V and 0 bases from J, with 2 bases between. The chain joins TRBV7-9 to TRBJ2-7; no definite D call. This clonotype originated in an adult with an advanced solid tumor such as melanoma, head and neck, liver or kidney cancer. The specimen comprised CD4+ or CD8+ T cells sorted from blood, sampled in a trial of the OX40 agonist ivuxolimab. In DNA, the CDR3 is TGTGCCAGCAGCTTAAGCTCCTACGAGCAGTACTTC. Translated, it gives CASSLSSYEQYF.